Sequencing of this T cell receptor (beta chain) was carried out in a study of identical twins. This clonotype occurred a few times. What it binds is unknown. Template switching supplied a universal primer site; unique molecular identifiers were carried on the cDNA. Via MiXCR, TCRdb re-called the 5' RACE reads, giving one row per CDR3 protein. In the table there are some 1,600,000 distinct CDR3 sequences, less than 40% of which are singletons. Study-level results: Rather than following the same donors, the conclusions depended on cross-sectional statistical analysis. Beta out-of-frame twin sharing showed a weaker excess. The abundant beta clonotypes from cord blood had fewer insertions, and memory repertoires had none of this.

Per the germline V gene, CDR1 is MGHRA and CDR2 is YSYEKL. V gave up 0 bases and J gave up 8 bases, with 8 bases separating them. The CDR3 is 13 residues long. The sample was cord blood. This sequence originates from a newborn girl in good health. The rearrangement links TRBV4-1 to TRBJ2-1, with D unclear. The DNA of the CDR3 is TGCGCCAGCAGCCAAGATCTCGGGCATGAGCAGTTCTTC. Residues: CASSQDLGHEQFF.